A selection of T cell receptor beta chains follows, all from one sample in a study of pediatric ulcerative colitis. Using immunoSEQ multiplex PCR, the repertoire was profiled, and TCRdb retains in-frame clones only, with some absent. Of 16,000 or so clones listed, roughly 69% were seen once; the top ten hold approximately 7%. The sequenced sample was gut tissue. These receptors all come from a boy younger than 18 with moderate ulcerative colitis. Each CDR3 is given with its conserved first and last residue. A D gene is named only where the DNA matches it firmly. A clone size is listed for some rows: how often the clone was seen (once, few, many), or a class if it is expanded.

v_gene	j_gene	d_gene	abundance	CDR3nt	CDR3aa
TRBV11-2	TRBJ1-5	NA	NA	TGTGCCAGCAGCACGGGACCCGATCAGCCCCAGCATTTT	CASSTGPDQPQHF
TRBV19	TRBJ2-7	NA	few	TGTGCCAGTAGTATAGGTCACGAGCAGTACTTC	CASSIGHEQYF
TRBV5-6	TRBJ2-3	NA	once	TGTGCCAGCAGCTTTAAGACGAGGGGCCCCACAGATACGCAGTATTTT	CASSFKTRGPTDTQYF
TRBV27	TRBJ1-5	NA	NA	TGTGCCAGCAGTTTGGGGGGGGCGATCGGCAATCAGCCCCAGCATTTT	CASSLGGAIGNQPQHF
TRBV5-1	TRBJ2-5	NA	once	TGCGCCAGCAGCTTGGGACAGCTACAAGAGACCCAGTACTTC	CASSLGQLQETQYF
TRBV6-4	TRBJ2-6	NA	medium-sized	TGTGCCAGCACCGCCGACTCTGGGGCCAACGTCCTGACTTTC	CASTADSGANVLTF
TRBV5-1	TRBJ1-2	TRBD1	NA	TGCGCCAGCAGCTTATCTGACAGGGGATATGGCTACACCTTC	CASSLSDRGYGYTF
TRBV4-3	TRBJ2-3	TRBD1	NA	TGCGCCAGCAGCCAAGGGGACAGGGTCACAGATACGCAGTATTTT	CASSQGDRVTDTQYF
TRBV9	TRBJ2-3	NA	NA	TGTGCCAGCAGCGTAGTAGGGGTCTCCACAGATACGCAGTATTTT	CASSVVGVSTDTQYF
TRBV7-7	TRBJ2-5	NA	NA	TGTGCCAGCAGCCCCGGGGGCGGGACTTACCAAGAGACCCAGTACTTC	CASSPGGGTYQETQYF
TRBV5-8	TRBJ1-1	NA	NA	TGTGCCAGCAGCTTGGGCAAGAACACTGAAGCTTTCTTT	CASSLGKNTEAFF
TRBV29-1	TRBJ1-1	TRBD1	few	TGCAGCGCCCCCGGACAGGGAGCCAGTGAAGCTTTCTTT	CSAPGQGASEAFF
TRBV2	TRBJ1-1	NA	few	TGTGCCAGCAGTGATTGGAAGAACACTGAAGCTTTCTTT	CASSDWKNTEAFF
TRBV4-1	TRBJ1-2	NA	NA	TGCGCCAGCAGCCAAGTGGGACTAGGCCCCTATGGCTACACCTTC	CASSQVGLGPYGYTF
TRBV11-2	TRBJ2-1	TRBD1	NA	TGTGCCAGCAGCTTACAGGGGGCTGTACTAAATGAGCAGTTCTTC	CASSLQGAVLNEQFF
TRBV18	TRBJ2-1	TRBD1	NA	TGTGCCAGCTCCCTGGGGACAGGACCCTACAATGAGCAGTTCTTC	CASSLGTGPYNEQFF
TRBV28	TRBJ1-4	TRBD1	NA	TGTGCCAGCAGCAACCCCGGACAGGGGACTAATGAAAAACTGTTTTTT	CASSNPGQGTNEKLFF
TRBV15	TRBJ2-5	NA	NA	TGTGCCACCAGCAGATGGCAGGGTGGGCAAGAGACCCAGTACTTC	CATSRWQGGQETQYF
TRBV29-1	TRBJ2-2	NA	NA	TGCAGCGTCCGAGAACCCGGGACATTGAACACCGGGGAGCTGTTTTTT	CSVREPGTLNTGELFF
TRBV29-1	TRBJ2-1	TRBD1	NA	TGCAGCGGGGGGACAGACTACAATGAGCAGTTCTTC	CSGGTDYNEQFF
TRBV6-5	TRBJ1-6	NA	once	TGTGCCAGTCTAGCAGGGAGAGATTCACCCCTCCACTTT	CASLAGRDSPLHF
TRBV2	TRBJ1-5	NA	NA	TGTGCCAGCAGTGCCGCCAGGGGAGGGAATCAGCCCCAGCATTTT	CASSAARGGNQPQHF